This is a list of T cell receptor beta chains from one sample in a study of shared clonotypes between healthy human individuals. Sequencing used immunoSEQ multiplex PCR; TCRdb keeps in-frame clones, though not all of them. This sample carries about 2,200,000 clones, under 95% of them seen once, and the ten largest clones take roughly 1.7%. Sample: naive CD8+ T cells from PBMCs. The receptors come from a man in his late teens or twenties in good health. Some clones in this sample may be carry-over from other donors' samples. The CDR3 runs from the conserved cysteine through the conserved F or W. D genes are given only for firm matches. Size is omitted from some rows. Given values are once, few, many or a class for expanded clones.

.	TRBV27	TRBJ1-4	.	CASSLRGSPGKLFF	TGTGCCAGCAGTTTACGCGGCAGCCCCGGAAAACTGTTTTTT
.	TRBV4-1	TRBJ2-2	.	CASSQGREGTGELFF	TGCGCCAGCAGCCAAGGGAGGGAAGGGACCGGGGAGCTGTTTTTT
once	TRBV27	TRBJ1-5	.	CASSSPAGPQHF	TGTGCCAGCAGTTCCCCTGCCGGGCCCCAGCATTTT
.	TRBV27	TRBJ2-1	.	CASSLAGLYNEQFF	TGTGCCAGCAGTTTAGCAGGGCTTTACAATGAGCAGTTCTTC
.	TRBV4-1	TRBJ2-2	.	CASSLHAGTTNTGELFF	TGCGCCAGCAGCCTACATGCCGGGACAACCAACACCGGGGAGCTGTTTTTT
.	TRBV7-8	TRBJ2-1	.	CASSATESSYNEQFF	TGTGCCAGCAGCGCGACAGAGAGCTCCTACAATGAGCAGTTCTTC
once	TRBV29-1	TRBJ2-5	TRBD2	CSVLSLREGLETQYF	TGCAGCGTTCTTTCGCTCCGGGAGGGCCTGGAGACCCAGTACTTC
once	TRBV5-4	TRBJ2-1	TRBD1	CASSYGQGANEQFF	TGTGCCAGCAGCTATGGACAGGGGGCTAATGAGCAGTTCTTC
.	TRBV25-1	TRBJ2-7	TRBD2	CASSPLAAAFSYEQYF	TGTGCCAGCAGTCCCCTAGCGGCGGCTTTTTCCTACGAGCAGTACTTC
.	TRBV27	TRBJ1-1	.	CASSTYPGIMNTEAFF	TGTGCCAGCAGCACCTATCCGGGTATCATGAACACTGAAGCTTTCTTT
.	TRBV19	TRBJ1-1	.	CASVGGGTEAFF	TGTGCCAGTGTCGGGGGCGGAACTGAAGCTTTCTTT
once	TRBV5-6	TRBJ2-3	TRBD2	CASSPSHSGSYSDTQYF	TGTGCCAGCAGCCCATCCCATAGCGGGAGCTACTCAGATACGCAGTATTTT
.	TRBV10-1	TRBJ2-3	.	CASSPGRPYTQYF	TGCGCCAGCAGTCCAGGACGACCTTATACGCAGTATTTT
.	TRBV5-1	TRBJ2-7	TRBD1	CASSLDRGDPYEQYF	TGCGCCAGCAGCTTGGACAGGGGAGACCCCTACGAGCAGTACTTC
.	TRBV14	TRBJ2-3	TRBD1	CASSQGTGGTDTQYF	TGTGCCAGCAGCCAAGGGACAGGGGGCACAGATACGCAGTATTTT
.	TRBV15	TRBJ1-5	.	CATSSQAGLSNQPQHF	TGTGCCACCAGCTCCCAGGCAGGGCTCAGCAATCAGCCCCAGCATTTT
.	TRBV4-3	TRBJ2-3	.	CASSPVSASTDTQYF	TGCGCCAGCAGCCCGGTATCGGCTAGCACAGATACGCAGTATTTT
.	TRBV2	TRBJ1-1	.	CASSDFGQQNTEAFF	TGTGCCAGCAGTGACTTTGGGCAGCAGAACACTGAAGCTTTCTTT
few	TRBV9	TRBJ1-3	.	CASSSVAGNTIYF	TGTGCCAGCAGCTCAGTAGCTGGAAACACCATATATTTT
.	TRBV27	TRBJ1-2	.	CASYGGILYGYTF	TGTGCCAGCTATGGGGGGATCCTCTATGGCTACACCTTC
.	TRBV10-3	TRBJ2-2	TRBD1	CAIRLTGSTGELFF	TGTGCCATCAGACTGACAGGGAGCACCGGGGAGCTGTTTTTT
.	TRBV2	TRBJ1-1	.	CASSESRNTEAFF	TGTGCCAGCAGTGAGTCGAGGAACACTGAAGCTTTCTTT
.	TRBV11-2	TRBJ1-3	.	CASSFYTGPGNTIYF	TGTGCCAGCAGCTTCTACACAGGGCCTGGAAACACCATATATTTT
.	TRBV6-5	TRBJ1-2	.	CASIGRDGYTF	TGTGCCAGCATTGGAAGGGACGGCTACACCTTC
.	TRBV2	TRBJ2-5	TRBD2	CASSEVRTSGRRRGKETQYF	TGTGCCAGCAGTGAAGTAAGGACTAGCGGGAGAAGGAGAGGGAAAGAGACCCAGTACTTC
.	TRBV13	TRBJ2-7	TRBD2	CASSFGGRAHEQYF	TGTGCCAGCAGCTTTGGGGGGAGGGCCCACGAGCAGTACTTC
.	TRBV28	TRBJ1-5	TRBD1	CASSFQGVYGNQPQHF	TGTGCCAGCAGTTTCCAGGGGGTGTATGGCAATCAGCCCCAGCATTTT
.	TRBV19	TRBJ2-1	.	CASSTWSSVPHEQFF	TGTGCCAGTAGTACGTGGTCTAGCGTGCCCCATGAGCAGTTCTTC
.	TRBV5-6	TRBJ1-6	.	CASSPSTGRVSPLHF	TGTGCCAGCAGTCCTAGTACAGGGAGAGTTTCACCCCTCCACTTT
.	TRBV7-8	TRBJ2-7	TRBD2	CASSLALAGSGLALYEQYF	TGTGCCAGCAGCTTAGCGTTAGCCGGGTCGGGACTAGCTCTCTACGAGCAGTACTTC
.	TRBV12-5	TRBJ2-5	.	CASGPTGFETQYF	TGTGCTAGTGGACCAACAGGGTTCGAGACCCAGTACTTC
.	TRBV27	TRBJ2-5	.	CASSPETAPGRETQYF	TGTGCCAGCAGTCCCGAGACAGCACCCGGGAGAGAGACCCAGTACTTC
.	TRBV7-9	TRBJ2-4	.	CASSSTSDPRRKNIQYF	TGTGCCAGCAGCTCGACCTCCGACCCTCGACGGAAGAACATTCAGTACTTC
.	TRBV4-3	TRBJ2-1	TRBD1	CASSLRTGPFSYNEQFF	TGCGCCAGCAGCCTTAGGACAGGACCTTTCTCCTACAATGAGCAGTTCTTC
.	TRBV11-2	TRBJ2-1	.	CATSGPLNNEQFF	TGTGCCACCTCGGGACCTCTCAACAATGAGCAGTTCTTC